Given below is one TCR beta chain in context. Its specificity is not known. The trim removed 8 bases at V and 4 bases at J, leaving 5 bases unmatched. The CDR3 consists of 15 residues. Germline lookup yields CDR1 LNHDA and CDR2 SQIVND (reference sequence). This sample stems from a study of cytomegalovirus exposure and HLA in healthy donors. Study as a whole: In an early release, HLA-typed donors contributed 77 million or so unique TCR sequences.

Whole-study findings and limits: Analyses of presence/absence relied on an assumption of roughly uniform sequencing depth across donors.

The PCR employed 60 Vbeta primers together with 13 Jbeta primers. Produced via immunoSEQ multiplex PCR; TCRdb's table is partial and in-frame only. The sample records about 110,000 clones, roughly four fifths being singletons. The chain combines TRBV19 with TRBJ2-3; 14 bases are a match to TRBD2. Sequenced sample: PBMCs. The receptor was derived from a man in his forties or fifties in good health and CMV-seronegative. This CDR3 reads CASQTSGGAPDTQYF. CDR3 DNA sequence: TGTGCCAGTCAGACTAGCGGGGGGGCACCAGATACGCAGTATTTT. The full variable domain, rest sourced from reference TRBV19 and TRBJ2-3, is DGGITQSPKYLFRKEGQNVTLSCEQNLNHDAMYWYRQDPGQGLRLIYYSQIVNDFQKGDIAEGYSVSREKKESFPLTVTSAQKNPTAFYLCASQTSGGAPDTQYFGPGTRLTVL.